This T cell receptor beta chain originates from a study of cytomegalovirus exposure and HLA in healthy donors. In germline, CDR1 is KGHSH, CDR2 LQKENI. The CDR3 loop spans 14 amino acids. V dropped 1 base and J dropped 4 bases, with 9 bases sitting between them. The study ran its PCR with 60 Vbeta and 13 Jbeta primers. Measured with immunoSEQ multiplex PCR; TCRdb has only the in-frame clones, and not every one. The table has more than 80,000 clones, 55% to 75% seen once. Sequences were obtained from PBMCs. This chain links TRBV18 with TRBJ2-3; no clear D. The receptor comes from a man in his 60s in good health and CMV-seronegative. The CDR3 is CASSPRSAADTQYF. The CDR3, as DNA: TGTGCCAGCTCACCACGGAGCGCCGCAGATACGCAGTATTTT.